This TCR beta chain emerged from a study of neoadjuvant anti-PD-1 for oral cavity cancer. Study summary: Around day 43, patients without progression received a fourth nivolumab dose before surgery.

Sequencing was performed with immunoSEQ multiplex PCR; in TCRdb, only in-frame clones are kept and a portion is missing. The sample yields about 12,000 clones, 50% to 75% seen once. Trimming at V came to 5 bases and at J to 0 bases, leaving 10 bases not matched to a gene. The CDR3 loop spans 17 amino acids. CDR1 and CDR2 (germline): SGHTA, FQGNSA. Sequenced here: PBMCs, sampled before nivolumab (anti-PD-1) treatment. The gene calls are TRBV7-2 and TRBJ2-7, with 10 nucleotides matching TRBD1. This clonotype originated in a person aged 35-79 years with oral cavity squamous cell carcinoma. CDR3 protein: CASSHPLGTGASYEQYF. In nucleotides, the CDR3 is TGTGCCAGCAGCCACCCGCTTGGGACAGGGGCCTCCTACGAGCAGTACTTC.